This TCR beta chain was identified during a study of blood T cell repertoires in COVID-19. The study recruited people aged roughly 18 to 100 years across 20 to 30 US areas. Participants were placed into cohorts based on the clinical history they reported. Per the study methods: Reference gene primer amplification in the assay estimated nucleated cell counts. Libraries were prepared by immunoSEQ multiplex PCR; TCRdb keeps only in-frame clonotypes and omits some of them. Clone size and V and J calls were adopted from that table, with D and trimming inferred from the DNA. The sample records roughly 380,000 clones, around nine tenths being singletons. This CDR3 comprises 15 residues. The germline V gene encodes CDR1 MNHEY and CDR2 SMNVEV (reference sequence). The trim removed 5 bases at V and 7 bases at J, leaving 10 bases unmatched. This clone came up once.

Sequenced material: PBMCs or T cells enriched from blood (not recorded which). This receptor was taken from a woman between 25 and 40 years old who had been exposed to COVID-19. The rearrangement joins TRBV27 to TRBJ2-1, with 8 nucleotides matching TRBD2. Written as DNA, the CDR3 is TGTGCCAGCAGTAGGGGTCCAGCGGGAGTGAATGAGCAGTTCTTC. Residues: CASSRGPAGVNEQFF.